This T cell receptor (beta chain) stems from a study of blood T cells in healthy people across ages. This CDR3 contains 12 residues. Between the trimmed V and J ends, which lost 7 bases and 1 base, there was a span of 10 bases. CDR1 SQVTM and CDR2 ANQGSEA come from the germline V gene. For the second PCR, which ran for about 6 to 11 cycles, a sample-barcoded 5' primer and a J-beta primer mix were used. No fewer than 3 million CDR3-containing paired-end reads came from each sample. One entry per CDR3 protein results from TCRdb running MiXCR on the 5' RACE reads. The sample shows approximately 730,000 distinct CDR3 sequences, around 40% of them seen only once.

This sequence was found in a woman in her sixties in good health. The rearrangement links TRBV29-1 to TRBJ1-2; D is perhaps TRBD1 (5 bases). Material for sequencing was blood. In nucleotides, the CDR3 is TGCAGCGGAGGGGTCCTTAACTATGGCTACACCTTC. Encoded protein: CSGGVLNYGYTF. The full variable domain, rest sourced from reference TRBV29-1 and TRBJ1-2, is SAVISQKPSRDICQRGTSLTIQCQVDSQVTMMFWYRQQPGQSLTLIATANQGSEATYESGFVIDKFPISRPNLTFSTLTVSNMSPEDSSIYLCSGGVLNYGYTFGSGTRLTVV.